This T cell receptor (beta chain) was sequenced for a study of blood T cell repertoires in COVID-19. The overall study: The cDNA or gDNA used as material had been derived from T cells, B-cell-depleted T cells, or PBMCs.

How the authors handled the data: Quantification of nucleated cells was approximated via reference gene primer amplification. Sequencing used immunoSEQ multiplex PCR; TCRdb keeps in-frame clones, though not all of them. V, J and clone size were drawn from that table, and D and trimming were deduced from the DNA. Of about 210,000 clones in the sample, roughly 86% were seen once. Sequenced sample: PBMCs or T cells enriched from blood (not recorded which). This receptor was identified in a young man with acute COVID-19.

CDR3 nucleotide sequence: TGTGCCAGCAGTCCAGATCCGACCTACGAGCAGTACTTC. This codes for CASSPDPTYEQYF. The J gene is TRBJ2-7, the V gene TRBV7-2; D call uncertain. V lost 6 bases to trimming and J lost 2 bases, with 11 bases between them. CDR3 length: 13 residues. CDR1 and CDR2 from the germline V gene are SGHTA and FQGNSA.